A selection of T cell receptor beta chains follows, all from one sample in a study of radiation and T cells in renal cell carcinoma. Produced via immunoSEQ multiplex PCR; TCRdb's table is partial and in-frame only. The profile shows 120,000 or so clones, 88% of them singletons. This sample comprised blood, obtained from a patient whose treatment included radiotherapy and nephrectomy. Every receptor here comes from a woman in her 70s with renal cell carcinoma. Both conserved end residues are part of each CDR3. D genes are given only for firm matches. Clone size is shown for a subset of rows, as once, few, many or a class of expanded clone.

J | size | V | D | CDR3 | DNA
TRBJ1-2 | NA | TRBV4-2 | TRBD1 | CASSESEDREDGYTF | TGTGCCAGCAGCGAGTCCGAGGACAGGGAAGATGGCTACACCTTC
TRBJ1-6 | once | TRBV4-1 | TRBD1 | CASSQEMGTGFSYNSPLHF | TGCGCCAGCAGCCAAGAAATGGGGACAGGGTTTTCCTATAATTCACCCCTCCACTTT
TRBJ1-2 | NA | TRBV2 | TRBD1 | CASGQGYGYTF | TGTGCCAGCGGACAGGGCTATGGCTACACCTTC
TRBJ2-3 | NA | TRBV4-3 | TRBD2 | CASSQDSASGGSTPADTQYF | TGCGCCAGCAGCCAAGATTCGGCTAGCGGGGGATCAACCCCCGCAGATACGCAGTATTTT
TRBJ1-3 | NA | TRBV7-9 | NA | CASSLLGSGNTIYF | TGTGCCAGCAGCTTACTCGGGTCTGGAAACACCATATATTTT
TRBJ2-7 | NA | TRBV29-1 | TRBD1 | CSATGQGSEQYF | TGCAGCGCCACGGGACAGGGCTCCGAGCAGTACTTC
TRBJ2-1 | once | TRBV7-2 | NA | CASSLAQHNEQFF | TGTGCCAGCAGCTTAGCACAGCACAATGAGCAGTTCTTC
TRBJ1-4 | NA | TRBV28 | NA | CASSLQGMGLSNEKLFF | TGTGCCAGCAGTTTACAGGGGATGGGTCTCTCTAATGAAAAACTGTTTTTT
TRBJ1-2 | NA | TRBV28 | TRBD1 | CASSLAGQGYGYTF | TGTGCCAGCAGTTTAGCGGGACAGGGCTATGGCTACACCTTC
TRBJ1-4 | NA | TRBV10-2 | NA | CASSGVSNEKLFF | TGCGCCAGCAGTGGGGTGTCTAATGAAAAACTGTTTTTT
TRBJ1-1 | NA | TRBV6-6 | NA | CASSYRRELNTEAFF | TGTGCCAGCAGTTACCGACGGGAGTTGAACACTGAAGCTTTCTTT
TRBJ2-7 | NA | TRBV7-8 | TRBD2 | CASSLQLAPEQYF | TGTGCCAGCAGCCTTCAACTAGCGCCCGAGCAGTACTTC
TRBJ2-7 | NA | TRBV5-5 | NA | CASSHSYEQYF | TGTGCCAGCAGCCACTCCTACGAGCAGTACTTC
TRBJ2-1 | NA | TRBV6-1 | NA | CASRSGPPYNEQFF | TGTGCCAGCAGATCCGGGCCCCCCTACAATGAGCAGTTCTTC
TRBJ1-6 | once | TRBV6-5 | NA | CASSSDPVGNSPLHF | TGTGCCAGCAGTTCTGACCCGGTGGGGAATTCACCCCTCCACTTT
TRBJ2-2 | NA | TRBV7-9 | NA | CASSLALLKPGELFF | TGTGCCAGCAGCTTAGCCCTTCTTAAGCCCGGGGAGCTGTTTTTT
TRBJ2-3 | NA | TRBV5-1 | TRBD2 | CASSLQKRGRTDTQYF | TGCGCCAGCAGCTTGCAAAAGCGGGGGCGCACAGATACGCAGTATTTT
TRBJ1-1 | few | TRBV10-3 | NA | CAISESKGPNTEAFF | TGTGCCATCAGTGAGTCGAAAGGGCCCAACACTGAAGCTTTCTTT
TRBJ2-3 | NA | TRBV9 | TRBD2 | CASSVPSGGASTDTQYF | TGTGCCAGCAGCGTCCCTAGCGGGGGGGCTAGCACAGATACGCAGTATTTT
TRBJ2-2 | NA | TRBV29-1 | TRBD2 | CSGLAGGGTGELFF | TGCAGCGGGCTAGCGGGGGGAGGAACCGGGGAGCTGTTTTTT
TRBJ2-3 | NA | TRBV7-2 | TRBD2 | CASSLSSGGPSTDTQYF | TGTGCCAGCAGCTTGTCTAGCGGGGGACCTAGCACAGATACGCAGTATTTT
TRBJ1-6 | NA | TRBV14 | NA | CASSQGAQGNSPLHF | TGTGCCAGCAGCCAAGGGGCACAGGGTAATTCACCCCTCCACTTT
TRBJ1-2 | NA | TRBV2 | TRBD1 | CASSVGTGLSGYTF | TGTGCCAGCAGTGTCGGGACAGGGCTGTCGGGCTACACCTTC
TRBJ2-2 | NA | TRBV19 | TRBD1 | CASRRQGNTGELFF | TGTGCCAGTAGGCGACAGGGTAACACCGGGGAGCTGTTTTTT
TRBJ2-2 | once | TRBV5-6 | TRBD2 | CASSLRLAGSRVTGELFF | TGTGCCAGCAGCTTGAGGCTAGCGGGGAGCCGGGTTACCGGGGAGCTGTTTTTT
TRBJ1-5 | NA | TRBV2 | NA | CASSAGRSSNQPQHF | TGTGCCAGCAGTGCTGGGCGATCTTCGAATCAGCCCCAGCATTTT
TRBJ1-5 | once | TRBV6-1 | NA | CASSEYMQPQHF | TGTGCCAGCAGTGAATATATGCAGCCCCAGCATTTT
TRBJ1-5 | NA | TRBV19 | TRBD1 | CASSKDRAYSNQPQHF | TGTGCCAGCTCCAAGGACAGGGCGTATAGCAATCAGCCCCAGCATTTT
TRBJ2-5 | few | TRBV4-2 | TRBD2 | CASSQDTSGGLSRYF | TGTGCCAGCAGCCAAGATACTAGCGGGGGACTTTCACGGTACTTC
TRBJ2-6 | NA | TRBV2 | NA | CASSDGQSPSGANVLTF | TGTGCCAGCAGTGACGGCCAGTCCCCCTCTGGGGCCAACGTCCTGACTTTC
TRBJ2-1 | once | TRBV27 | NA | CASSFPSSRGEQFF | TGTGCCAGCAGTTTCCCTTCCTCACGTGGTGAGCAGTTCTTC
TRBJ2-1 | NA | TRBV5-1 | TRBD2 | CASSTSGGSYNEQFF | TGCGCCAGCAGCACCAGCGGGGGGTCCTACAATGAGCAGTTCTTC
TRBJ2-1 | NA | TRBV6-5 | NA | CASSFRPRDSPREQFF | TGTGCCAGCAGTTTCCGCCCCCGGGACTCCCCTCGCGAGCAGTTCTTC
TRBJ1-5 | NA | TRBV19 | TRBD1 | CASSGQVSNQPQHF | TGTGCCAGTAGTGGACAGGTCTCCAATCAGCCCCAGCATTTT
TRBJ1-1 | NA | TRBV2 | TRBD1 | CASSPGQGGTEAFF | TGTGCCAGCAGCCCCGGACAGGGAGGGACTGAAGCTTTCTTT
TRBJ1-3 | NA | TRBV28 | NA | CASSSPAYSGNTIYF | TGTGCCAGCAGTTCTCCTGCTTACTCTGGAAACACCATATATTTT
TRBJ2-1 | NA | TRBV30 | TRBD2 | CAWSGAGRWLAGGPEQFF | TGTGCCTGGAGTGGGGCAGGGAGGTGGCTAGCGGGGGGACCTGAGCAGTTCTTC
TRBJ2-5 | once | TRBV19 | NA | CASSGGQETQYF | TGTGCCAGTAGCGGGGGCCAAGAGACCCAGTACTTC
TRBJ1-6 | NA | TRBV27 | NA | CASSLRGYNSPLHF | TGTGCCAGCAGTTTGAGGGGTTATAATTCACCCCTCCACTTT
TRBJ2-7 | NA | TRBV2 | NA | CASSEPGRDYEQYF | TGTGCCAGCAGTGAACCCGGACGGGACTACGAGCAGTACTTC
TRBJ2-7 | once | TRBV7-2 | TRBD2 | CASSLRSGGVIYF | TGTGCCAGCAGCTTAAGGAGCGGGGGGGTTATTTACTTC
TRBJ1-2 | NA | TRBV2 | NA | CASTGGPWGYTF | TGTGCCAGCACCGGAGGCCCCTGGGGCTACACCTTC
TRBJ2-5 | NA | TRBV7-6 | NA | CASSYNGETQYF | TGTGCCAGCAGCTATAACGGAGAGACCCAGTACTTC
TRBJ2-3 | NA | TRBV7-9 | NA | CASSLDGGAPDTQYF | TGTGCCAGCAGCTTAGATGGGGGGGCCCCAGATACGCAGTATTTT
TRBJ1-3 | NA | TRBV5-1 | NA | CASSLAGGRGNTIYF | TGCGCCAGCAGCTTGGCCGGGGGGAGAGGAAACACCATATATTTT
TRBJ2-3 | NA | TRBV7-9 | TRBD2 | CASSLSGTTDTQYF | TGTGCCAGCAGCCTTAGCGGGACCACAGATACGCAGTATTTT
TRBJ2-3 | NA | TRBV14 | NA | CASSQDIRADTQYF | TGTGCCAGCAGCCAAGACATTAGGGCAGATACGCAGTATTTT
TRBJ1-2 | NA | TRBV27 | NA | CASSLSLGVYGYTF | TGTGCCAGCAGTTTATCGCTAGGGGTCTATGGCTACACCTTC
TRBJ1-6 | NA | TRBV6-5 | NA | CASSYVNSPLHF | TGTGCCAGCAGTTATGTGAATTCACCCCTCCACTTT
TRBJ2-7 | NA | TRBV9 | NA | CASSVAIESPGDEQYF | TGTGCCAGCAGCGTAGCTATAGAATCCCCCGGCGACGAGCAGTACTTC
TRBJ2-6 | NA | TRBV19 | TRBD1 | CASKGTGSGANVLTF | TGTGCCAGTAAAGGGACAGGCTCTGGGGCCAACGTCCTGACTTTC
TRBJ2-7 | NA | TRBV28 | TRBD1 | CASSAGDRGEQYF | TGTGCCAGCAGTGCAGGAGACAGGGGAGAGCAGTACTTC
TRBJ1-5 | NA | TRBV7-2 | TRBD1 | CASSLGQGALNQPQHF | TGTGCCAGCAGCTTAGGCCAGGGGGCTCTTAATCAGCCCCAGCATTTT
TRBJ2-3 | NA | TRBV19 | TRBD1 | CASSIGQGRPSTDTQYF | TGTGCCAGTAGTATAGGACAGGGGCGTCCTAGCACAGATACGCAGTATTTT
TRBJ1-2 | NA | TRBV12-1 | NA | CASSPQGEGGYTF | TGTGCCAGCAGTCCGCAGGGGGAGGGTGGCTACACCTTC
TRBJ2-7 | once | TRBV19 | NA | CASSDNSYEQYF | TGTGCCAGTTCGGACAACTCCTACGAGCAGTACTTC
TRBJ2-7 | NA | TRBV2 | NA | CASSEAEGRTHEQYF | TGTGCCAGCAGTGAAGCGGAAGGCAGGACCCACGAGCAGTACTTC
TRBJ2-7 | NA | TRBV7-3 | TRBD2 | CASSLIGTGGSSYEQYF | TGTGCCAGCAGCTTAATCGGGACCGGGGGGAGCTCCTACGAGCAGTACTTC
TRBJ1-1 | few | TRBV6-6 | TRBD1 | CALGGQMNTEAFF | TGTGCCCTCGGGGGACAGATGAACACTGAAGCTTTCTTT